The rows below give T cell receptor beta chains drawn from one sample of a study of cytomegalovirus exposure and HLA in healthy donors. Produced via immunoSEQ multiplex PCR; TCRdb's table is partial and in-frame only. The sample has just over 85,000 clones; roughly 80% are singletons. The sequencing input was PBMCs. These receptors all come from a man aged 35-49 years in good health and CMV-seronegative. Each CDR3 is given with its conserved first and last residue. Fields, in order: V gene, J gene, D gene, clone size, CDR3 protein, CDR3 DNA. A D gene is named only where the DNA matches it firmly. Part of the rows lack a size; the others show once, few, many or a class for expanded clones.

TRBV7-3	TRBJ2-1	-	once	CASSRTSYNEQFF	TGTGCCAGCAGTCGTACTAGCTACAATGAGCAGTTCTTC
TRBV4-3	TRBJ1-2	TRBD1	-	CASSHGQGRGGYTF	TGCGCCAGCAGCCATGGACAGGGCCGGGGTGGCTACACCTTC
TRBV18	TRBJ2-1	-	once	CAGDLDRYNEQFF	TGTGCCGGGGACCTAGACAGGTACAATGAGCAGTTCTTC
TRBV7-2	TRBJ1-2	TRBD1	-	CASSLGPDRAGYTF	TGTGCCAGCAGCTTAGGCCCGGACAGGGCTGGCTACACCTTC
TRBV15	TRBJ2-7	TRBD2	-	CATSRDAGGTYEQYF	TGTGCCACCAGCAGAGATGCGGGGGGCACTTACGAGCAGTACTTC
TRBV18	TRBJ2-7	TRBD1	-	CASSPLSGQGPEQYF	TGTGCCAGCTCACCACTGTCAGGACAGGGCCCCGAGCAGTACTTC
TRBV27	TRBJ1-5	TRBD1	-	CASSSHTGDKADQPQHF	TGTGCCAGCAGTTCACATACAGGGGACAAGGCTGATCAGCCCCAGCATTTT
TRBV4-1	TRBJ2-7	TRBD1	once	CASSPGQGSYEQYF	TGCGCCAGCAGCCCGGGACAGGGATCCTACGAGCAGTACTTC
TRBV4-3	TRBJ1-1	-	few	CASSQDLDRTEAFF	TGCGCCAGCAGCCAAGACTTAGACAGGACTGAAGCTTTCTTT
TRBV7-2	TRBJ2-3	TRBD2	-	CASSLMGLAGGPRTDTQYF	TGTGCCAGCAGCTTAATGGGACTAGCGGGGGGTCCTCGCACAGATACGCAGTATTTT
TRBV18	TRBJ1-6	TRBD1	once	CASSPYRQGADSSPLHF	TGTGCCAGCTCACCCTATCGTCAGGGGGCTGACAGTTCACCCCTCCACTTT
TRBV6-5	TRBJ1-1	TRBD1	few	CASARRDRGNTEAFF	TGTGCCAGCGCTCGTAGGGACAGGGGGAACACTGAAGCTTTCTTT
TRBV6-5	TRBJ1-2	TRBD1	-	CASRPGQGELGGYTF	TGTGCCAGCAGACCCGGACAGGGGGAGTTAGGTGGCTACACCTTC
TRBV6-1	TRBJ2-3	TRBD1	-	CASSPDRGRDTQYF	TGTGCCAGCAGTCCGGACAGGGGGAGGGATACGCAGTATTTT
TRBV7-6	TRBJ2-2	-	-	CASRAGLGAVGELFF	TGTGCCAGCAGAGCCGGACTGGGGGCGGTCGGGGAGCTGTTTTTT
TRBV5-4	TRBJ1-2	-	-	CASSYGGGYTF	TGTGCCAGCAGCTACGGGGGTGGCTACACCTTC
TRBV29-1	TRBJ1-4	-	-	CSVGWAGLNEKLFF	TGCAGCGTTGGTTGGGCAGGGCTTAATGAAAAACTGTTTTTT
TRBV7-9	TRBJ1-1	TRBD1	-	CASSLNRGGTEAFF	TGTGCCAGCAGCTTGAACAGGGGAGGTACTGAAGCTTTCTTT
TRBV27	TRBJ2-5	-	-	CASSIGGAGQETQYF	TGTGCCAGCAGTATAGGGGGAGCCGGCCAAGAGACCCAGTACTTC
TRBV13	TRBJ2-4	TRBD1	-	CASSRDRGDLLAKNIQYF	TGTGCCAGCAGCCGGGACAGGGGGGACTTACTAGCCAAAAACATTCAGTACTTC
TRBV5-1	TRBJ1-1	TRBD1	-	CASSFGRGHLEAFF	TGCGCCAGCAGCTTTGGCAGGGGGCATCTTGAAGCTTTCTTT
TRBV27	TRBJ1-3	-	-	CASREGNTIYF	TGTGCCAGCAGGGAGGGAAACACCATATATTTT
TRBV28	TRBJ1-3	-	-	CASSKAGLASGNTIYF	TGTGCCAGCAGCAAAGCAGGGCTTGCCTCTGGAAACACCATATATTTT
TRBV4-3	TRBJ2-5	TRBD2	-	CASSQVAGAPETQYF	TGCGCCAGCAGCCAAGTAGCGGGGGCACCCGAGACCCAGTACTTC
TRBV28	TRBJ1-2	TRBD1	few	CASSSTQRDRGLYGYTF	TGTGCCAGCAGTTCCACTCAACGGGACAGGGGCCTCTATGGCTACACCTTC
TRBV5-1	TRBJ2-1	TRBD2	-	CASSGNGLATLEQFF	TGCGCCAGCAGCGGAAACGGACTAGCAACGTTGGAGCAGTTCTTC
TRBV28	TRBJ1-1	-	-	CASSLRGGKTEAFF	TGTGCCAGCAGTTTACGGGGAGGTAAGACTGAAGCTTTCTTT
TRBV6-4	TRBJ2-3	-	-	CASSPEAGSTDTQYF	TGTGCCAGCAGTCCTGAAGCGGGTAGCACAGATACGCAGTATTTT
TRBV7-9	TRBJ1-1	-	-	CASSPLTTHAQSRAFF	TGTGCCAGCAGCCCCCTCACCACCCACGCCCAAAGCAGGGCTTTCTTT
TRBV27	TRBJ1-1	-	-	CASSLLHNTEAFF	TGTGCCAGCAGTCTACTACATAACACTGAAGCTTTCTTT
TRBV30	TRBJ1-6	-	few	CAWSVSPAGNSPLHF	TGTGCCTGGAGTGTATCCCCTGCGGGGAATTCACCCCTCCACTTT